These T cell receptor beta chains were read from a single sample in a study of identical twins. TCRdb analysed the 5' RACE reads with MiXCR anew, one entry per CDR3 protein. This table holds around 370,000 distinct CDR3 sequences, roughly 9% found once. The specimen sequenced was naive T cells sorted from blood. The receptors come from a woman aged 45-65 years in good health. Both conserved end residues are part of each CDR3. D genes are given only for firm matches. Expanded clones are given a class, and other clones once, few, many or no size at all.

cdr3_nt: TGTGCCAGCAGTGGACAGCGGGAGGCCAACCAAGAGACCCAGTACTTC; cdr3_aa: CASSGQREANQETQYF; d_call: TRBD2; j_call: TRBJ2-5; v_call: TRBV2; clone_size: NA
cdr3_nt: TGTGCTAGTGGTTTGGGACAGGGTATCTGGTACGAGCAGTACTTC; cdr3_aa: CASGLGQGIWYEQYF; d_call: TRBD1; j_call: TRBJ2-7; v_call: TRBV12-5; clone_size: NA
cdr3_nt: TGCAGTGCGTCCGGGACTAGCGTAACAGATACGCAGTATTTT; cdr3_aa: CSASGTSVTDTQYF; d_call: TRBD2; j_call: TRBJ2-3; v_call: TRBV20-1; clone_size: NA
cdr3_nt: TGTGCCAGCAGCGCAGAGACAGGATCATACGAGCAGTACTTC; cdr3_aa: CASSAETGSYEQYF; d_call: NA; j_call: TRBJ2-7; v_call: TRBV9; clone_size: NA
cdr3_nt: TGTGCCAGCAGTCGGACAGCCTACGAGCAGTACTTC; cdr3_aa: CASSRTAYEQYF; d_call: NA; j_call: TRBJ2-7; v_call: TRBV6-6; clone_size: many
cdr3_nt: TGTGCCAGCTCACCATTAAGGGTCCCAGGGACTTACAATGAGCAGTTCTTC; cdr3_aa: CASSPLRVPGTYNEQFF; d_call: NA; j_call: TRBJ2-1; v_call: TRBV18; clone_size: NA
cdr3_nt: TGCGCCAGCAGCCAAGATTGGGATTCTGGAAACACCATATATTTT; cdr3_aa: CASSQDWDSGNTIYF; d_call: NA; j_call: TRBJ1-3; v_call: TRBV4-1; clone_size: few
cdr3_nt: TGTGCCAGCAGCTTAGAAGTCTCCGGGGAGCTGTTTTTT; cdr3_aa: CASSLEVSGELFF; d_call: NA; j_call: TRBJ2-2; v_call: TRBV11-2; clone_size: NA
cdr3_nt: TGCAGCGTTGATGGTGTGGGAGTCTCCTACAATGAGCAGTTCTTC; cdr3_aa: CSVDGVGVSYNEQFF; d_call: NA; j_call: TRBJ2-1; v_call: TRBV29-1; clone_size: NA
cdr3_nt: TGTGCCAGCAGCTTGGCTGACAGGGGGAGCACAGATACGCAGTATTTT; cdr3_aa: CASSLADRGSTDTQYF; d_call: TRBD1; j_call: TRBJ2-3; v_call: TRBV5-6; clone_size: few
cdr3_nt: TGCGCCAGCGGAGAGCGGACGGAGAACACTGAAGCTTTCTTT; cdr3_aa: CASGERTENTEAFF; d_call: NA; j_call: TRBJ1-1; v_call: TRBV5-1; clone_size: many
cdr3_nt: TGCGCCAGCAGCTCACAGGGGAACACTGAAGCTTTCTTT; cdr3_aa: CASSSQGNTEAFF; d_call: NA; j_call: TRBJ1-1; v_call: TRBV5-1; clone_size: many